A selection of T cell receptor beta chains follows, all from one sample in a study of identical twins. TCRdb re-derived calls from the 5' RACE reads in MiXCR, one entry per CDR3 protein. This table holds 500,000 to 650,000 distinct CDR3 sequences, roughly 6.6% found once. The same sample was also used in a study of yellow fever vaccine responses in identical twins.

The specimen was PBMCs. The receptor source for this set is a woman under 30 in good health. The CDR3 runs from the conserved cysteine through the conserved F or W. A D gene is named only where the DNA matches it firmly. For some rows the clone size is stated as once, few or many, or as a class when expanded; others skip it.

d_gene,v_gene,abundance,j_gene,CDR3aa,CDR3nt
TRBD1,TRBV20-1,.,TRBJ2-1,CSAQDRGRRNEQFF,TGCAGTGCGCAGGACAGGGGCAGAAGGAATGAGCAGTTCTTC
TRBD1,TRBV3-1,few,TRBJ2-1,CASTPNRTGGSYNEQFF,TGTGCCAGCACCCCAAATCGGACAGGGGGCTCCTACAATGAGCAGTTCTTC
.,TRBV12-3/TRBV12-4,.,TRBJ1-1,CASSFASGGTEAFF,TGTGCCAGCAGTTTCGCCTCCGGGGGCACTGAAGCTTTCTTT
.,TRBV7-6,.,TRBJ1-6,CASSLDVRENSPLHF,TGTGCCAGCAGCTTAGACGTTAGAGAGAATTCACCCCTCCACTTT
.,TRBV15,many,TRBJ2-1,CATSRDKGQGHNEQFF,TGTGCCACCAGCAGAGATAAGGGACAAGGTCACAATGAGCAGTTCTTC
.,TRBV5-1,.,TRBJ2-2,CASSLGDSAGGELFF,TGCGCCAGCAGCTTGGGAGATAGCGCGGGCGGGGAGCTGTTTTTT
.,TRBV18,few,TRBJ2-7,CASSPPMSPNYEQYF,TGTGCCAGCTCACCACCGATGAGCCCAAATTACGAGCAGTACTTC
.,TRBV18,few,TRBJ2-2,CASSPGEWPEPTNTGELFF,TGTGCCAGCTCACCGGGTGAATGGCCTGAACCCACGAACACCGGGGAGCTGTTTTTT
TRBD1,TRBV7-6,many,TRBJ1-5,CASSLGSGQGDQPQHF,TGTGCCAGCAGCTTAGGCTCGGGACAGGGCGATCAGCCCCAGCATTTT
.,TRBV20-1,.,TRBJ2-7,CSGSDVSYEQYF,TGCAGTGGGTCGGACGTCTCCTACGAGCAGTACTTC
TRBD2,TRBV12-3/TRBV12-4,.,TRBJ2-1,CASSLKSPRLAGHNEQFF,TGTGCCAGCAGTTTAAAAAGTCCTCGGCTAGCGGGACACAATGAGCAGTTCTTC
TRBD2,TRBV24-1,few,TRBJ2-5,CATSDLGTSGETQYF,TGTGCCACCAGTGACCTGGGGACTAGCGGGGAGACCCAGTACTTC
.,TRBV6-5,few,TRBJ2-1,CASSYSISVLNEQFF,TGTGCCAGCAGTTACTCGATCTCCGTCCTCAATGAGCAGTTCTTC
TRBD2,TRBV29-1,.,TRBJ2-2,CSVAYSRGEANTGELFF,TGCAGCGTTGCCTACTCCCGGGGGGAAGCGAACACCGGGGAGCTGTTTTTT
.,TRBV2,many,TRBJ1-1,CASSDRRGLATEAFF,TGTGCCAGCAGTGATCGGAGAGGGCTGGCCACTGAAGCTTTCTTT
TRBD2,TRBV5-1,.,TRBJ2-1,CASSLGGLELNEQFF,TGCGCCAGCAGCTTGGGGGGACTAGAGTTAAATGAGCAGTTCTTC